These 27 T cell receptor beta chains were sequenced from one sample in a study of high-grade serous ovarian cancer treatment subgroups. Using immunoSEQ multiplex PCR, the repertoire was profiled, and TCRdb retains in-frame clones only, with some absent. The sample yields approximately 5,300 clones, around 70% seen once. Tumor tissue was taken before any definitive surgery or chemotherapy was given. Sample: tumor tissue. These receptors all stem from a human donor with high-grade serous ovarian cancer.

The chain combines TRBV29-1 with TRBJ1-3; D is perhaps TRBD1 (5 bases). Germline CDR1 and CDR2: SQVTM and ANQGSEA. The CDR3 loop spans 12 amino acids. Deletions cut 7 bases from V and 2 bases from J, with 9 bases between. The CDR3: CSAGTAGNTIYF. In DNA form, the CDR3 reads TGCAGCGCTGGGACGGCTGGAAACACCATATATTTT. Together with reference TRBV29-1 and TRBJ1-3, the CDR3 gives the full variable domain: SAVISQKPSRDICQRGTSLTIQCQVDSQVTMMFWYRQQPGQSLTLIATANQGSEATYESGFVIDKFPISRPNLTFSTLTVSNMSPEDSSIYLCSAGTAGNTIYFGEGSWLTVV.

V usage is TRBV5-1 and J usage is TRBJ1-1, with D tentatively TRBD1 (5 bases). The CDR3 sequence is 13 residues long. CDR1 is SGHRS, CDR2 YFSETQ, per germline. Trimming shortened V by 4 bases and J by 3 bases, and 10 bases separated the two germline ends. In nucleotides, the CDR3 is TGCGCCAGCAGCCCGGGGGACCACACTGAAGCTTTCTTT. Translation: CASSPGDHTEAFF.

The rearrangement links TRBV7-3 to TRBJ2-3; possibly TRBD2 for D (6 bases). The germline V and J ends were trimmed by 5 bases and 1 base, with 13 bases remaining between them. The germline V gene encodes CDR1 SGHTA and CDR2 FQGTGA. The CDR3 has 15 amino acids. CDR3 loop: CASSPWASGTDTQYF. The CDR3 coding sequence is TGTGCCAGCAGCCCTTGGGCTAGCGGCACAGATACGCAGTATTTT.

V and J are TRBV19 and TRBJ2-1; the match to TRBD1 covers 8 bases. The J segment lost 2 bases and the V segment lost 5 bases, leaving 8 bases of the junction unmatched. This CDR3 contains 16 residues. CDR1 is LNHDA and CDR2 is SQIVND in the germline V gene (reference sequence). The CDR3 sequence is CASSPRTGTTYNEQFF. CDR3 coding DNA: TGTGCCAGTAGTCCGAGGACAGGGACCACCTACAATGAGCAGTTCTTC.

This rearrangement joins TRBV5-1 to TRBJ2-7; the D gene is possibly TRBD2 (6 bases). This CDR3 has 16 residues. In germline, CDR1 is SGHRS, CDR2 YFSETQ. Trimming pared 2 bases from V and 0 bases from J, leaving 15 bases between. This CDR3 reads CASSLGAQEGSYEQYF. CDR3 coding DNA: TGCGCCAGCAGCTTAGGGGCACAGGAGGGCTCCTACGAGCAGTACTTC.

This clone was seen more than once but under ten times. V usage is TRBV28 and J usage is TRBJ2-7, with D maybe TRBD1 (5 bases). The CDR3 has 14 residues. The V end lost 7 bases, the J end lost 2 bases, and 15 bases lay between the germline ends. Germline lookup yields CDR1 MDHEN and CDR2 SYDVKM. The DNA for the CDR3 is TGTGCCAGCAACCTAAGGGGCAGGACCTACGAGCAGTACTTC. It is translated as CASNLRGRTYEQYF.

The chain links TRBV5-1 to TRBJ2-3; D ambiguous. Germline CDR1 reads SGHRS; CDR2 reads YFSETQ. Trimming cost V 5 bases and J 0 bases, with 16 bases left between them. This CDR3 region has 16 residues. The CDR3 DNA follows: TGCGCCAGCAGGGGCACCGCGAGATCTAGCACAGATACGCAGTATTTT. Translated, it gives CASRGTARSSTDTQYF.

The rearrangement uses TRBV5-1 and TRBJ1-1; TRBD1 agrees at 11 bases. J gave up 0 bases and V 4 bases, and 5 bases lay outside the gene matches. The CDR3 has 16 residues. Germline CDR1 SGHRS, CDR2 YFSETQ. CDR3 sequence reads: CASSRDRGTLNTEAFF. The CDR3 DNA reads as TGCGCCAGCAGCCGGGACAGGGGGACTTTGAACACTGAAGCTTTCTTT.

This chain uses TRBV4-3 with TRBJ2-5, with a possible D match to TRBD2 (7 bases). Germline V CDR1 and CDR2: LGHNA, YSLEER. V shed 2 bases and J shed 2 bases, with 12 bases lying between them. This CDR3 has 15 residues. The DNA for the CDR3 is TGCGCCAGCAGCCAACTGCGGGGGCCTCAAGAGACCCAGTACTTC. Protein sequence: CASSQLRGPQETQYF.

The chain carries TRBV10-1 and TRBJ1-1; D perhaps matches TRBD1 (6 bases). Germline CDR1 is WNHNN and CDR2 is SYGVQD (reference sequence). The germline V and J ends were trimmed by 8 bases and 4 bases, with 8 bases remaining between them. This CDR3 has 11 residues. The CDR3 is CASGTFTEAFF. Written as DNA, the CDR3 is TGCGCCAGCGGGACATTCACTGAAGCTTTCTTT.

The genes are TRBV7-2 and TRBJ1-5; maybe TRBD1 (5 bases). Trimming shortened V by 5 bases and J by 0 bases, and 17 bases separated the two germline ends. CDR1 is SGHTA, CDR2 FQGNSA, per germline. The length of the CDR3 is 17 residues. The DNA for the CDR3 is TGTGCCAGCAGCAGCGACACTGCGGGGCATAGCAATCAGCCCCAGCATTTT. It codes for CASSSDTAGHSNQPQHF.

This clone has more than one count but fewer than ten. The chain links TRBV21-1 to TRBJ2-2; no DNA check was done on the table's D call, TRBD1. TRBV21-1 is labeled a pseudogene. This CDR3 is built from 19 residues. The CDR3 DNA sequence: TGTGCCAGCAGCAATCCATCAGAAGAGGACAGGAACCCCACCGGGGAGCTGTTTTTT. Its protein is CASSNPSEEDRNPTGELFF.

This clone ranks as large. This chain links TRBV15 with TRBJ1-1; the match to TRBD1 covers 8 bases. V was clipped by 0 bases and J by 1 base; unmatched bases: 4. Germline CDR1 and CDR2: LNHNV and YYDKDF (reference sequence). This CDR3 has 16 residues. The CDR3 DNA follows: TGTGCCACCAGCAGAGATCAGGGGGCGCGGAACACTGAAGCTTTCTTT. This sequence encodes CATSRDQGARNTEAFF.

The V gene is TRBV7-2, the J gene TRBJ1-4, with a weak D call TRBD1 (5 bases). Deletions cut 4 bases from V and 4 bases from J, with 13 bases between. Germline CDR1 is SGHTA and CDR2 is FQGNSA. This CDR3 is built from 15 residues. The CDR3 DNA is TGTGCCAGCAGCTCTCAGGGAAGCCATAATGAAAAACTGTTTTTT. The encoded protein is CASSSQGSHNEKLFF. The whole variable domain, filled in from reference TRBV7-2 and TRBJ1-4, reads GAGVSQSPSNKVTEKGKDVELRCDPISGHTALYWYRQSLGQGLEFLIYFQGNSAPDKSGLPSDRFSAERTGGSVSTLTIQRTQQEDSAVYLCASSSQGSHNEKLFFGSGTQLSVL.

The rearrangement links TRBV7-2 to TRBJ2-5; D uncertain. The V gene's germline CDR1 is SGHTA and CDR2 FQGNSA. V gave up 3 bases and J gave up 4 bases, with 6 bases separating them. This CDR3 contains 12 residues. The CDR3, as DNA: TGTGCCAGCAGCTTCCAAACAGAGACCCAGTACTTC. Its protein is CASSFQTETQYF.

The rearrangement joins TRBV10-3 to TRBJ1-1, with D perhaps TRBD1 (5 bases). Trimming shortened V by 6 bases and J by 0 bases, and 14 bases separated the two germline ends. This CDR3 is built from 15 residues. CDR1 is ENHRY and CDR2 is SYGVKD in the germline V gene. The CDR3 sequence is CAISYRPQMNTEAFF. The CDR3 nucleotides read TGTGCCATCAGCTACAGGCCTCAGATGAACACTGAAGCTTTCTTT.

The chain joins TRBV2 to TRBJ1-2; no firm D call. Trimming took 6 bases from V and 2 from J, leaving 4 bases between them. Germline values: CDR1 SNHLY, CDR2 FYNNEI. The CDR3 length is 11 residues. The CDR3 loop reads CASRVNYGYTF. Written as DNA, the CDR3 is TGTGCCAGCAGAGTAAACTATGGCTACACCTTC.

V and J are TRBV7-2 and TRBJ2-5; 9 nucleotides agree with TRBD1. TRBJ2-7 matches the DNA end more closely, so the J call is doubtful. The CDR3 spans 15 residues. CDR1 is SGHTA and CDR2 is FQGNSA in the germline V gene. The CDR3 protein is CASSADGTGSYEQYF. CDR3 coding DNA: TGTGCCAGCAGCGCAGACGGGACAGGGTCCTACGAGCAGTACTTC.

The chain recombines TRBV29-1 with TRBJ2-1; possible D gene TRBD2, 5 bases. Germline CDR1 reads SQVTM; CDR2 reads ANQGSEA. CDR3 size: 12 residues. Trimming removed 0 bases from V and 9 bases from J, with 9 bases in between. DNA of the CDR3: TGCAGCGTTGAAGAGGTCCGGGGTGAGCAGTTCTTC. This codes for CSVEEVRGEQFF.

The chain carries TRBV29-1 and TRBJ2-5, with TRBD1 matching over 9 bases. Germline trimming cut 6 bases from V and 5 bases from J; bases unmatched to any gene: 7. The CDR3 is 13 residues long. The germline CDR1 and CDR2 sequences are SQVTM and ANQGSEA. CDR3 residues: CSVGDRVTETQYF. CDR3 nucleotides: TGCAGCGTGGGGGACAGGGTCACTGAGACCCAGTACTTC.

CDR3 amino acids: CASSLQGYNEQFF. Here the CDR3 DNA reads TGTGCCAGCAGCTTACAGGGATACAATGAGCAGTTCTTC. The genes are TRBV7-8 and TRBJ2-1, with a weak D call TRBD1 (5 bases). The germline gives CDR1 SGHVS, CDR2 FQNEAQ. The CDR3 spans 13 residues. V was clipped by 2 bases and J by 4 bases, with 6 bases between them.

The chain is built from TRBV5-1 and TRBJ2-2, with D unclear. CDR1 is SGHRS and CDR2 is YFSETQ in the germline V gene. The length of the CDR3 is 15 residues. V lost 0 bases to trimming and J lost 5 bases, with 11 bases between them. For the CDR3, the DNA is TGCGCCAGCAGCTTGGCACTACTGGAGACCGGGGAGCTGTTTTTT. Residues: CASSLALLETGELFF.

The chain uses TRBV5-1 and TRBJ2-1; tentatively, D is TRBD1 or TRBD2 (7 bases each). The CDR3 totals 18 residues. Per the germline V gene, CDR1 is SGHRS and CDR2 is YFSETQ. Trimming removed 3 bases from V and 7 bases from J, with 26 bases in between. In nucleotides, the CDR3 is TGCGCCAGCAGCTCACACCCCTTCAGGGGGGGGGCTGCGAATGAGCAGTTCTTC. It is translated as CASSSHPFRGGAANEQFF.

The chain couples TRBV6-4 to TRBJ2-5; D possibly corresponds to TRBD2 (5 bases). The J call is uncertain, as TRBJ2-7 better fits the DNA end. The CDR3 extends over 12 amino acids. Germline CDR1 is MRHNA and CDR2 is SNTAGT. The DNA for the CDR3 is TGTGCCAGCAGTGACAACGGGGTCGAGCAGTACTTC. This sequence encodes CASSDNGVEQYF.

CDR3: CASRPSNQPQHF. The CDR3 region has the DNA TGTGCCAGCAGGCCCAGCAATCAGCCCCAGCATTTT. V gene TRBV28 combines with J gene TRBJ1-5; D ambiguous. V was shortened by 6 bases and J by 1 base, with 4 bases between the two germline ends. In germline, CDR1 is MDHEN, CDR2 SYDVKM. The CDR3 is 12 residues long.

This clone came up a few times. The chain links TRBV5-1 to TRBJ1-4; D may be TRBD1 (5 bases). Germline V lookup: CDR1 SGHRS, CDR2 YFSETQ. This CDR3 region has 12 residues. Trimming took 0 bases from V and 12 from J, leaving 9 bases between them. The DNA of the CDR3 is TGCGCCAGCAGCTTGGCGGGGGGAGAACTGTTTTTT. Translating it yields CASSLAGGELFF.

The chain joins TRBV7-8 to TRBJ2-2, with 8 nucleotides matching TRBD1. The V gene's germline CDR1 is SGHVS and CDR2 FQNEAQ. Losses at the gene ends were 6 bases for V and 4 bases for J; bases not matched to a gene: 10. The CDR3 loop spans 16 amino acids. CDR3 in amino acids: CASSRQGTAATGELFF. CDR3 sequence (DNA): TGTGCCAGCAGTCGACAGGGGACCGCGGCCACCGGGGAGCTGTTTTTT.